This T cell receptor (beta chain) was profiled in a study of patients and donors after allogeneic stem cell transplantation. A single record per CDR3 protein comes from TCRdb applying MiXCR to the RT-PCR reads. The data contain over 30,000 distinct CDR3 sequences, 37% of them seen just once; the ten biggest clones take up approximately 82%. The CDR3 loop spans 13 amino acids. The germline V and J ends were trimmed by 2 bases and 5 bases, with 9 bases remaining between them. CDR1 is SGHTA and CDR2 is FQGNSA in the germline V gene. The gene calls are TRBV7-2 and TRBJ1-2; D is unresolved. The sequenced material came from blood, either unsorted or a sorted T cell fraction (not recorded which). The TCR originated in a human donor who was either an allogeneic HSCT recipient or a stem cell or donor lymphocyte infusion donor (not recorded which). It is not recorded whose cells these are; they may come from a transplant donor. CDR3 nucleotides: TGTGCCAGCAGCTTAATAAGAACATATGGCTACACCTTC. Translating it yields CASSLIRTYGYTF.